These 15 T cell receptor beta chains originate from one sample sequenced in a study of vaccination and CD4 T cells after COVID-19. The sample's treatment: roughly nine-day PBMC culture with coronavirus spike peptide pools or control peptides (ViraFEST assay). The assay that was used to sequence DNA from cultured CD4+ T cells was the Oncomine TCR Beta short-read assay. TCRdb recomputed calls from the PCR reads with MiXCR, one row per CDR3 protein. The top ten clones hold 11% to 15% of a sample with about 16,000 distinct CDR3 sequences, around 48% of them seen once. Their target antigens are unknown. The sample taken for sequencing was CD4+ T cells from blood, cultured in vitro. The receptors were gathered from a human donor who had recovered from COVID-19.

This clonotype came up once. One end of the junction varies from germline; a read error may be responsible. The chain employs TRBV24-1 and TRBJ2-1, with 8 bases lining up with TRBD1. The V gene's germline CDR1 is KGHDR and CDR2 SFDVKD. This CDR3 has 14 residues. The CDR3 region is CAASGQGALNEQFF. The DNA for the CDR3 is TGTGCCGCCAGTGGACAGGGAGCCCTCAATGAGCAGTTCTTC.

In its sample, this clonotype was seen a few times. The J gene is TRBJ2-5, the V gene TRBV7-2; 10 bases fit TRBD2. CDR1 is SGHTA and CDR2 is FQGNSA in the germline V gene. J gave up 5 bases and V 1 base, and 10 bases lay outside the gene matches. The CDR3 has 17 amino acids. In DNA form, the CDR3 reads TGTGCCAGCAGCTTAGTATCCAGCGGGGGGGCATTGGAGACCCAGTACTTC. Translated: CASSLVSSGGALETQYF.

The V gene is TRBV5-4, the J gene TRBJ1-3; the match to TRBD1 covers 8 bases. The junction had 5 bases not matched to a gene; V was cut back by 3 bases and J by 0 bases. The CDR3 is 16 amino acids. Per the germline V gene, CDR1 is SGHNT and CDR2 is YYREEE (reference sequence). CDR3: CASSSSTGGSGNTIYF. The CDR3 coding sequence is TGTGCCAGCAGCTCCTCCACAGGGGGCTCTGGAAACACCATATATTTT.

The V gene is TRBV11-1, the J gene TRBJ2-7; 10 bases fit TRBD1. Germline V gene lookup returns CDR1 SGHAT and CDR2 FQDESV (reference sequence). CDR3 length equals 17 residues. Trimming at V came to 6 bases and at J to 2 bases, leaving 13 bases not matched to a gene. CDR3 sequence: CASSNSKTGQGTYEQYF. DNA for the CDR3: TGTGCCAGCAGTAACTCAAAAACGGGACAGGGGACCTACGAGCAGTACTTC.

CDR3 nucleotides: TGTGCCAGCAGGGAGGGACAGGGGGCCACCGGGGAGCTGTTTTTT. This sequence encodes CASREGQGATGELFF. This chain connects TRBV2 to TRBJ2-2; 12 nucleotides align to TRBD1. In germline, CDR1 is SNHLY, CDR2 FYNNEI. V lost 6 bases, J lost 4 bases, and 3 bases stayed unmatched. This CDR3 has 15 residues.

The rearrangement joins TRBV21-1 to TRBJ1-2; TRBD1, the table's D call, lacks a check against the DNA. TRBV21-1 corresponds to a pseudogene. This CDR3 region has 13 residues. The CDR3 is CASSKVGRGGYTF. The DNA of the CDR3 is TGTGCCAGCAGCAAAGTCGGCAGGGGTGGCTACACCTTC.

The table lists this clonotype with a few counts. The chain links TRBV15 to TRBJ1-1, with D hard to call. The CDR3 runs to 14 residues. V was cut by 1 base and J by 1 base, with 7 bases left in between. Germline assignment: CDR1 LNHNV and CDR2 YYDKDF (reference sequence). This CDR3 is CATSRGGRNTEAFF. CDR3 DNA sequence: TGTGCCACCAGCAGAGGTGGGCGGAACACTGAAGCTTTCTTT.

V and J are TRBV6-1 and TRBJ1-6, with 9 bases matching TRBD1. From germline, CDR1 is MNHNS and CDR2 SASEGT. The V segment lost 6 bases and the J segment 9 bases; nucleotides outside the gene matches: 6. The CDR3 is 14 amino acids. The CDR3 region is CASSLDRGGSPLHF. In nucleotides, the CDR3 is TGTGCCAGCAGCCTGGACAGGGGAGGTTCACCCCTCCACTTT.

The chain employs TRBV28 and TRBJ2-5, with 7 bases aligning to TRBD2. This CDR3 is 15 amino acids long. After removal of 4 bases from V and 5 bases from J, the junction contained 10 bases not matched to a gene. Germline V gives CDR1 MDHEN, CDR2 SYDVKM. This chain's CDR3 is CASSSSSTSKETQYF. CDR3 nucleotide sequence: TGTGCCAGCAGTTCGTCCTCGACTAGCAAGGAGACCCAGTACTTC.

The chain is built from TRBV19 and TRBJ1-2; D might be TRBD1 (6 bases). V lost 7 bases and J 8 bases, leaving 20 bases between the germline ends. This CDR3 region has 14 residues. Germline loops: CDR1 LNHDA, CDR2 SQIVND (reference sequence). CDR3 bases: TGTGCCAGTAAGGAGACAGGCTTCACCGTGGGCTACACCTTC. It specifies CASKETGFTVGYTF.

This clonotype was seen only a few times. CDR3 region: CASSYSYRSGGASGYEQFF. The CDR3 coding sequence is TGTGCCAGCAGTTACTCGTATCGTAGCGGGGGGGCGTCAGGCTATGAGCAGTTCTTC. The chain carries TRBV6-2 or TRBV6-3 and TRBJ2-1, with 11 bases identical to TRBD2. The V and J ends lost 0 bases and 8 bases, in that order; junction bases with no gene match: 15. The germline V gene encodes CDR1 MNHEY and CDR2 SVGEGT. The length of the CDR3 is 19 residues.

The chain is built from TRBV6-1 and TRBJ2-1; 9 bases are a match to TRBD2. The length of the CDR3 is 16 residues. V was pared by 7 bases and J by 6 bases, with 13 bases of the junction left unmatched. The germline V gene encodes CDR1 MNHNS and CDR2 SASEGT. The DNA of the CDR3 is TGTGCCAGCACCCCAGGAGGGCGGGAGGGTGGCAATGAGCAGTTCTTC. Its translation: CASTPGGREGGNEQFF.

The chain recombines TRBV19 with TRBJ1-3; 7 bases are shared with TRBD1. Germline CDR1 and CDR2: LNHDA and SQIVND (reference sequence). V dropped 3 bases and J dropped 0; count of bases not matched to a gene: 2. The CDR3 has 15 amino acids. The CDR3, as DNA: TGTGCCAGTAGTATGGGGACAGTCTCTGGAAACACCATATATTTT. As protein: CASSMGTVSGNTIYF.

The chain combines TRBV14 with TRBJ2-1; D is unclear. Between the trimmed V and J ends, which lost 3 bases and 11 bases, there was a span of 14 bases. Germline CDR1 reads SGHDN; CDR2 reads FVKESK. This CDR3 has 13 amino acids. The CDR3 coding sequence is TGTGCCAGCAGCCACGTAGGGAACTTCAAGCAGTTCTTC. Translation: CASSHVGNFKQFF.

The rearrangement uses TRBV7-9 and TRBJ1-2, with 9 bases identical to TRBD1. This CDR3 spans 15 amino acids. V lost 4 bases, J lost 4 bases, and 7 bases stayed unmatched. Germline CDR1 SEHNR, CDR2 FQNEAQ (reference sequence). Here the CDR3 reads CASSYTGGRGYGYTF. The CDR3 nucleotides are TGTGCCAGCAGCTACACAGGGGGCAGGGGCTATGGCTACACCTTC.